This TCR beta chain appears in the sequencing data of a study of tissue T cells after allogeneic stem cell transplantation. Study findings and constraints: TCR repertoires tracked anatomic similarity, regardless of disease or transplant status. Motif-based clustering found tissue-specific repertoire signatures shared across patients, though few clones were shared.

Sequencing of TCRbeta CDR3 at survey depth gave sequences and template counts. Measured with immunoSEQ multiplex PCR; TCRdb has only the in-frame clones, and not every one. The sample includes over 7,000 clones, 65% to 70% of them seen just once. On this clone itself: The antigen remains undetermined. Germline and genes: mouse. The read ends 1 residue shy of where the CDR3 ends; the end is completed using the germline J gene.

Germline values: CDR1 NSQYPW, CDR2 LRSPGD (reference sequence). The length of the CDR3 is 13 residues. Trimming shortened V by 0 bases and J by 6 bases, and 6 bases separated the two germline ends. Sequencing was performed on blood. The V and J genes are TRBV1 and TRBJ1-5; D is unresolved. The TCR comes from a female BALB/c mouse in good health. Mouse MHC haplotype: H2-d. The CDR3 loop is CTCSADGIQAPLF. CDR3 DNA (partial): TGCACCTGCAGTGCAGATGGGATCCAGGCTCCGCTT. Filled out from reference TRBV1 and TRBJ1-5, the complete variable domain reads VTLLEQNPRWRLVPRGQAVNLRCILKNSQYPWMSWYQQDLQKQLQWLFTLRSPGDKEVKSLPGADYLATRVTDTELRLQVANMSQGRTLYCTCSADGIQAPLFGEGTRLSVL.